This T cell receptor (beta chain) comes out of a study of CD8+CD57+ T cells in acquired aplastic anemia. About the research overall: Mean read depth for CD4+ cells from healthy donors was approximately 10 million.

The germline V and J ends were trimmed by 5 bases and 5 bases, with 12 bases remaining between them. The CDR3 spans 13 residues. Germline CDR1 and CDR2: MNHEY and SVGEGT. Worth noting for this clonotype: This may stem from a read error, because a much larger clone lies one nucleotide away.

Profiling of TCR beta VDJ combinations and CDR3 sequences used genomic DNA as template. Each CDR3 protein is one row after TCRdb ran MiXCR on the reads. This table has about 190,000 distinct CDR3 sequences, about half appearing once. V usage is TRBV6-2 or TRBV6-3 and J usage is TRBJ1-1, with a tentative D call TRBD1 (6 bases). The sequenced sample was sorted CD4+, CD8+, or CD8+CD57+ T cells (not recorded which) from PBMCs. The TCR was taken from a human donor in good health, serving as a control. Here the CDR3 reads CASSNGQGTEAFF. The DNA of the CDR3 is TGTGCCAGCAGTAACGGGCAGGGGACTGAAGCTTTCTTT.